This entry features one T cell receptor beta chain sequence. Generated by immunoSEQ multiplex PCR, the TCRdb table keeps only in-frame clones and is missing some. This repertoire shows some 77,000 clones, approximately 90% found once; its top ten account for 4% to 5.5%. The data derive from a study of OX40 agonist ivuxolimab in advanced cancers. CDR3 length equals 13 residues. CDR1 and CDR2 (germline): SQVTM, ANQGSEA. The rearrangement joins TRBV29-1 to TRBJ2-7; 10 nucleotides match TRBD1. Source: CD4+ or CD8+ T cells sorted from blood, taken in a trial of the OX40 agonist ivuxolimab. The receptor's source is an adult with an advanced solid tumor such as melanoma, head and neck, liver or kidney cancer. CDR3: CSIRDRGPYEQYF. The CDR3 DNA sequence: TGCAGTATCCGGGACAGGGGTCCCTACGAGCAGTACTTC.